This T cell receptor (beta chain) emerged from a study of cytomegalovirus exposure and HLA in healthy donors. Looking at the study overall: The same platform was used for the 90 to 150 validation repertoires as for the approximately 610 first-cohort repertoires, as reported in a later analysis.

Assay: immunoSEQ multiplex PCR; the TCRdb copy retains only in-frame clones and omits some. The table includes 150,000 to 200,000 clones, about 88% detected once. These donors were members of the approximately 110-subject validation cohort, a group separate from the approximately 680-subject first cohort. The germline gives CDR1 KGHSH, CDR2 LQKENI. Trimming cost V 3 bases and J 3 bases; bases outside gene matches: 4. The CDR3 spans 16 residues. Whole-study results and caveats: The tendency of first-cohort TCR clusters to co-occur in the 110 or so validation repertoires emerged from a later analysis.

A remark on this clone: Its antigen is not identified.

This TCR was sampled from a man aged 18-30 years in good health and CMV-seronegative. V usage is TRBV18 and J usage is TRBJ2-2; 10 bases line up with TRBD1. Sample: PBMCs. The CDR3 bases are TGTGCCAGCTCACCGTCAGGACAGGGGGACACCGGGGAGCTGTTTTTT. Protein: CASSPSGQGDTGELFF.